This T cell receptor beta chain appears in the sequencing data of a study of T cell changes during pregnancy in multiple sclerosis. The germline V gene encodes CDR1 LNHDA and CDR2 SQIVND (reference sequence). This CDR3 is 14 amino acids long. V was pared by 6 bases and J by 1 base, with 3 bases of the junction left unmatched. The table came from immunoSEQ multiplex PCR; TCRdb's copy has only in-frame clones and leaves some out. The table lists 50,000 to 75,000 clones, roughly 90% of them singletons. This sequence joins TRBV19 and TRBJ1-1; TRBD1 aligns across 9 bases. The receptor was derived from a female donor in good health, enrolled as a control in a pregnancy study. The sequencing here drew on peripheral blood, taken in the first trimester of pregnancy. The CDR3 DNA reads TGTGCCAGTAGGGGACAGGGCGGGAACACTGAAGCTTTCTTT. Its protein is CASRGQGGNTEAFF.